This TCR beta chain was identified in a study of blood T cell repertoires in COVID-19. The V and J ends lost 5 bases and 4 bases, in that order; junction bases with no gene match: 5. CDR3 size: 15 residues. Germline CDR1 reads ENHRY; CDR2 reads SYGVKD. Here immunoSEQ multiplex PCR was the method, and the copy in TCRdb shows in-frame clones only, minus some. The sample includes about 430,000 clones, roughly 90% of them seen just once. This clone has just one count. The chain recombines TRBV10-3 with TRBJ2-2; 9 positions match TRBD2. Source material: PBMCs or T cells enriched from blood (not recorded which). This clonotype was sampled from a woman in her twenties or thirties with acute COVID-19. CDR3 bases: TGTGCCATCAGTCGCGGGGGGGCGGTCACCGGGGAGCTGTTTTTT. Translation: CAISRGGAVTGELFF.